A single sample gave rise to the 2 T cell receptor beta chains below, sequenced in a study of early T cells in non-severe SARS-CoV-2 infection. Via MiXCR, TCRdb re-called the 5' RACE reads, giving one row per CDR3 protein. The table lists about 77,000 distinct CDR3 sequences, around 10% of them singletons. The sample consisted of whole blood, taken at baseline. These receptors all come from an adult who was a healthcare worker with PCR-confirmed SARS-CoV-2 infection or an uninfected control (not recorded which). The donor label of this sample is uncertain.

This clonotype was seen many times. The V gene is TRBV18, the J gene TRBJ1-6; no clear D gene. This CDR3 spans 12 amino acids. The germline gives CDR1 KGHSH, CDR2 LQKENI. V was cut by 2 bases and J by 18 bases, with 14 bases left in between. The DNA of the CDR3 is TGTGCCAGCTCACCATCCGGAGGCCCGGGCCACTTT. Protein sequence: CASSPSGGPGHF. Drawing the rest from reference TRBV18 and TRBJ1-6, the complete variable domain is NAGVMQNPRHLVRRRGQEARLRCSPMKGHSHVYWYRQLPEEGLKFMVYLQKENIIDESGMPKERFSAEFPKEGPSILRIQQVVRGDSAAYFCASSPSGGPGHFGNGTRLTVT.

The chain links TRBV5-1 to TRBJ2-7, with TRBD2 as a possible D gene (6 bases). This CDR3 has 12 residues. Germline CDR1 and CDR2: SGHRS and YFSETQ. Trimming left V 4 bases short and J 6 bases short, with 11 bases between. CDR3 protein: CASSAGRIEQYF. The CDR3 nucleotides are TGCGCCAGCAGCGCGGGGAGGATCGAGCAGTACTTC.